This T cell receptor beta chain was obtained from a study of T cell repertoires in cytomegalovirus infection. Study in general: TCR beta signatures that were public indicated CMV infection and matching HLA type.

Trimming took 6 bases from V and 0 from J; bases not matched to a gene: 12. The CDR3 sequence is 17 residues long. The germline V gene encodes CDR1 SGHNT and CDR2 YYREEE (reference sequence). Study-wide points: Frequencies of public TCR beta families were cumulated, and this identified carriers of CMV plus the relevant HLA. Ex vivo, HLA-C-restricted CMV-specific TCR beta clonotypes prevailed over the rest of the response.

TCRdb re-derived calls from the reads in MiXCR, one entry per CDR3 protein. The sample includes some 120,000 distinct CDR3 sequences, 9.5% to 13% of them seen just once. A word on this clonotype: Its antigen remains unknown.

V gene TRBV5-4 combines with J gene TRBJ2-1; 7 nucleotides match TRBD2. The sequencing input was PBMCs, sequenced either directly or after in vitro stimulation (not recorded which). This clonotype was obtained from a human donor in good health (CMV status not recorded). Some clones in this sample may be carry-over from other donors' samples. CDR3 residues: CASMRGGRGASYNEQFF. CDR3 nucleotide sequence: TGTGCCAGCATGAGGGGCGGGAGAGGGGCCTCCTACAATGAGCAGTTCTTC. Together with reference TRBV5-4 and TRBJ2-1, the CDR3 gives the full variable domain: ETGVTQSPTHLIKTRGQQVTLRCSSQSGHNTVSWYQQALGQGPQFIFQYYREEENGRGNFPPRFSGLQFPNYSSELNVNALELDDSALYLCASMRGGRGASYNEQFFGPGTRLTVL.